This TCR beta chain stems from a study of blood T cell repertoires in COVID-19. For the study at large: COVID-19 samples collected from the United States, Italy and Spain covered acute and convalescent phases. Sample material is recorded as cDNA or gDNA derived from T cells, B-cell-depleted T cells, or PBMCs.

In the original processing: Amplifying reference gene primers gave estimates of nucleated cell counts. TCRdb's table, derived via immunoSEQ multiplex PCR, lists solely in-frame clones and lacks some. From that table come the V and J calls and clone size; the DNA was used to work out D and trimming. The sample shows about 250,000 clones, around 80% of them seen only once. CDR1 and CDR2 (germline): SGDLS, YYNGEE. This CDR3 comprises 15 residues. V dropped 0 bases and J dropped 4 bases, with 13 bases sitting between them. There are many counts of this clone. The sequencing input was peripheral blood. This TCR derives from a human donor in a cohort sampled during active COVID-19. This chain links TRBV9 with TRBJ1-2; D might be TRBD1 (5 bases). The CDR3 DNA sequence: TGTGCCAGCAGCGTAGCGGTGGGGCGCAGCTATGGCTACACCTTC. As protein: CASSVAVGRSYGYTF.